This T cell receptor beta chain is from a study of T cell clonality in common variable immunodeficiency. The method was immunoSEQ multiplex PCR; TCRdb's version includes in-frame clones alone and lacks a portion of them. The record shows around 81,000 clones for this sample, with no singletons present. In this sample, this clone turned up a few times. Its specificity is not known. The junction does not match germline at one end; this may be a read error. Whole-study results and caveats: CVID subjects had higher TCRbeta clonality than healthy controls, most marked in about a third.

Sequencing used peripheral blood mononuclear cells. This TCR came from a person aged 18-70 years in good health.

The covered CDR3 bases are TGTGCCAGCAGTATGGGGACAGGGATAAGGTCCAATCAGCCC. It yields the protein CASSMGTGIRSNQP. The whole CDR3 protein is CASSMGTGIRSNQPQHF. The rearrangement uses TRBV19 and TRBJ1-5; 9 nucleotides align to TRBD1. The CDR3 extends 3 residues past the end of the read, so its final part is completed from the germline J gene. In germline, CDR1 is LNHDA, CDR2 SQIVND (reference sequence). The length of the CDR3 is 17 residues.